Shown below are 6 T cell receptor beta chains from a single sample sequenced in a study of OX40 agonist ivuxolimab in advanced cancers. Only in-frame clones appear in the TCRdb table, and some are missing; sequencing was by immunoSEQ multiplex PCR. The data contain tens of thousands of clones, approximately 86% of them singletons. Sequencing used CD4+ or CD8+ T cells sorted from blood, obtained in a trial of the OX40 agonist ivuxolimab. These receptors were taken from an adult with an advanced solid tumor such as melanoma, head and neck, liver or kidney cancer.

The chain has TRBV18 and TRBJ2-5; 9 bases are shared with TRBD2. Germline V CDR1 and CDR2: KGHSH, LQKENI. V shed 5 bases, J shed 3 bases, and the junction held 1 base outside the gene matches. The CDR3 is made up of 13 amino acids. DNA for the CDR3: TGTGCCAGCTCAGGACTAGCGAAAGAGACCCAGTACTTC. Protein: CASSGLAKETQYF.

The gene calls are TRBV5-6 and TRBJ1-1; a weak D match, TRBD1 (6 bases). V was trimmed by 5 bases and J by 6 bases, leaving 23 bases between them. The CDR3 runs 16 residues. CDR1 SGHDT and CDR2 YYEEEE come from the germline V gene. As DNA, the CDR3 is TGTGCCAGCAGGTCCTTCGGGGGCCTCGAGCGCGCTGAAGCTTTCTTT. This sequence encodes CASRSFGGLERAEAFF.

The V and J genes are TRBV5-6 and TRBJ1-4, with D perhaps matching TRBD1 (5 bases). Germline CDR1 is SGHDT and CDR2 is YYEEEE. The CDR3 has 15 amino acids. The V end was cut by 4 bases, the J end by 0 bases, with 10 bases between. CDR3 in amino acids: CASSRDPSTNEKLFF. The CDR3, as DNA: TGTGCCAGCAGCCGGGACCCCTCAACTAATGAAAAACTGTTTTTT.

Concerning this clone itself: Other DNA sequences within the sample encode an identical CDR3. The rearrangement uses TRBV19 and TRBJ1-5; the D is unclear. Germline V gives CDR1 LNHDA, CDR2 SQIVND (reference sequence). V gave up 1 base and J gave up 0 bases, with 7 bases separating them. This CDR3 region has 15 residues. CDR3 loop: CASSIGGYSNQPQHF. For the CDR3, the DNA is TGTGCCAGTAGTATAGGCGGCTATAGCAATCAGCCCCAGCATTTT.

CDR3 residues: CASKGETQYF. CDR3 nucleotides: TGTGCCAGCAAGGGAGAGACCCAGTACTTC. The rearrangement uses TRBV2 and TRBJ2-5; D unclear. Germline V CDR1 and CDR2: SNHLY, FYNNEI. The CDR3 extends over 10 amino acids. Trimming shortened V by 7 bases and J by 4 bases, and 4 bases separated the two germline ends.

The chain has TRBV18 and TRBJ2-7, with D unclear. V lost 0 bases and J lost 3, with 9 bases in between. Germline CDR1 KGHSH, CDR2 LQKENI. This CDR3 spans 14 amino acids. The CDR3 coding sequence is TGTGCCAGCTCACCACCAGCGAATCGCTACGAGCAGTACTTC. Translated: CASSPPANRYEQYF.